Presented here are 27 T cell receptor beta chains from one specimen sequenced in a study of T cell responses to AZD1222 COVID-19 vaccine. Method: immunoSEQ multiplex PCR; TCRdb's copy keeps in-frame clones and lacks some. The sample lists 120,000 or so clones, 90% to 95% occurring once. Sequencing used peripheral blood, obtained on day 0 of AZD1222 vaccination. The receptors here all came from an adult in good health.

CDR3 sequence reads: CSVFGEGFKETQYF. The CDR3 DNA reads TGCAGCGTTTTTGGGGAGGGCTTCAAAGAGACCCAGTACTTC. V is TRBV29-1 and J is TRBJ2-5, with TRBD2 matching over 7 bases. The CDR3 is 14 residues long. V gave up 5 bases and J gave up 3 bases; unmatched junction bases: 9. Germline lookup yields CDR1 SQVTM and CDR2 ANQGSEA.

V gene TRBV7-3 combines with J gene TRBJ2-1; 15 nucleotides agree with TRBD2. The trim removed 4 bases at V and 8 bases at J, leaving 6 bases unmatched. The CDR3 covers 16 residues. CDR1 is SGHTA and CDR2 is FQGTGA in the germline V gene. The CDR3 loop reads CASSWGLAGGFDEQFF. For the CDR3, the DNA is TGTGCCAGCAGCTGGGGACTAGCGGGAGGTTTCGATGAGCAGTTCTTC.

This chain connects TRBV7-9 to TRBJ2-7; 7 bases match TRBD2. V was pared by 5 bases and J by 2 bases, with 9 bases of the junction left unmatched. The germline CDR1 and CDR2 sequences are SEHNR and FQNEAQ (reference sequence). This CDR3 spans 15 amino acids. CDR3 amino acids: CASSQAGGRAYEQYF. Written as DNA, the CDR3 is TGTGCCAGCAGCCAAGCCGGAGGGAGGGCCTACGAGCAGTACTTC.

This rearrangement joins TRBV27 to TRBJ2-1; tentatively, D is TRBD2 (5 bases). The CDR3 covers 15 residues. Germline CDR1 MNHEY, CDR2 SMNVEV (reference sequence). The ends were cut back, 3 bases at V and 4 bases at J, with 13 bases in the middle. The CDR3 DNA follows: TGTGCCAGCAGTTTGACTACCAGTTTTTACAATGAGCAGTTCTTC. Its protein is CASSLTTSFYNEQFF.

The chain recombines TRBV2 with TRBJ1-2; 7 bases match TRBD1. This CDR3 region has 14 residues. The V segment lost 5 bases and the J segment 8 bases; nucleotides outside the gene matches: 11. Per germline, CDR1 SNHLY and CDR2 FYNNEI. The DNA of the CDR3 is TGTGCCAGCAGTCCCTCAGACAGGGCCGGGGGCTACACCTTC. It encodes CASSPSDRAGGYTF.

The V gene is TRBV5-6, the J gene TRBJ1-3, with D possibly matching TRBD1 (6 bases). Trimming took off 1 base at V and 2 bases at J, with 16 bases between the two ends. Germline V gene data show CDR1 as SGHDT and CDR2 as YYEEEE. The CDR3 totals 17 residues. CDR3 sequence reads: CASSLRGSYKTGNTIYF. The CDR3 nucleotides are TGTGCCAGCAGCTTGAGGGGGTCTTATAAGACTGGAAACACCATATATTTT.

The V and J genes are TRBV7-2 and TRBJ1-2; 11 bases agree with TRBD1. V dropped 5 bases and J dropped 7; count of bases not matched to a gene: 9. CDR1 SGHTA and CDR2 FQGNSA come from the germline V gene. The CDR3 runs 15 residues. DNA of the CDR3: TGTGCCAGCAGCGCAACCGGGACAGGGGGGGGTGGCTACACCTTC. This encodes CASSATGTGGGGYTF.

This chain links TRBV30 with TRBJ2-3, with D perhaps matching TRBD1 (6 bases). V lost 0 bases, J lost 2 bases, and 15 bases lay in between. There are 16 residues in the CDR3. CDR1 is GTSNPN and CDR2 is SVGIG in the germline V gene (reference sequence). CDR3 sequence (DNA): TGTGCCTGGAGTGTATTTAACAGGGAACCCACAGATACGCAGTATTTT. It yields the protein CAWSVFNREPTDTQYF.

The CDR3 is CASSQDREAYGYTF. CDR3 nucleotides: TGTGCCAGCAGCCAAGATAGGGAGGCCTATGGCTACACCTTC. The gene calls are TRBV3-1 (or the pseudogene TRBV3-2) and TRBJ1-2; D ambiguous. Germline values: CDR1 LGHDT, CDR2 YNNKEL (reference sequence). CDR3 length equals 14 residues. V was shortened by 0 bases and J by 4 bases, with 9 bases between the two germline ends.

J is TRBJ1-1 and V is TRBV2; 12 bases are a match to TRBD1. Germline lookup yields CDR1 SNHLY and CDR2 FYNNEI. The trim removed 5 bases at V and 6 bases at J, leaving 10 bases unmatched. The CDR3 has 16 residues. The CDR3 spells CASSRGQGARGPEAFF. The CDR3 bases are TGTGCCAGCAGTCGGGGACAGGGGGCTCGTGGTCCTGAAGCTTTCTTT.

The chain links TRBV2 to TRBJ1-1; D may be TRBD1 (5 bases). Germline CDR1 is SNHLY and CDR2 is FYNNEI. The CDR3 runs to 14 residues. With 6 bases removed from V and 3 bases from J, the gap between germline ends came to 14 bases. CDR3 DNA: TGTGCCAGCAGAATAGGGGTTTCGCACACTGAAGCTTTCTTT. Encoded protein: CASRIGVSHTEAFF.

The V gene is TRBV9, the J gene TRBJ2-2; TRBD1 is a possible D gene (6 bases). V lost 4 bases, J lost 7 bases, and 20 bases lay in between. The CDR3 consists of 16 residues. CDR1 and CDR2 from the germline V gene are SGDLS and YYNGEE. The CDR3 region has the DNA TGTGCCAGCAGCCCGCCGACAGGACCTAACGTCGGGGAGCTGTTTTTT. It encodes CASSPPTGPNVGELFF.

The V and J genes are TRBV19 and TRBJ1-2; D is perhaps TRBD1 (6 bases). CDR1 and CDR2 (germline): LNHDA, SQIVND (reference sequence). The CDR3 contains 15 residues. V was clipped by 0 bases and J by 8 bases, with 16 bases between them. Here the CDR3 DNA reads TGTGCCAGTAGTATAGATGGAGGGACATCCTACGGCTACACCTTC. Encoded protein: CASSIDGGTSYGYTF.

V and J are TRBV19 and TRBJ2-7; D tentatively fits TRBD1 or TRBD2 (5 bases each). Between the trimmed V and J ends, which lost 1 base and 3 bases, there was a span of 19 bases. Per the germline V gene, CDR1 is LNHDA and CDR2 is SQIVND (reference sequence). There are 17 residues in the CDR3. For the CDR3, the DNA is TGTGCCAGTAGTATAGTCTCACTCTCCGGGACCCTCTACGAGCAGTACTTC. Protein product: CASSIVSLSGTLYEQYF.

The rearrangement uses TRBV5-5 and TRBJ1-4; tentatively, D is TRBD1 (5 bases). The CDR3 has 14 amino acids. Trimming cost V 7 bases and J 1 base, with 11 bases left between them. Germline V CDR1 and CDR2: SGHKS, YYEKEE (reference sequence). DNA of the CDR3: TGTGCCAGCGGGTGGAGGGGAACTAATGAAAAACTGTTTTTT. It yields the protein CASGWRGTNEKLFF.

The gene calls are TRBV3-1 (or the pseudogene TRBV3-2) and TRBJ2-3; no definite D call. The germline CDR1 and CDR2 sequences are LGHDT and YNNKEL (reference sequence). The V end lost 1 base, the J end lost 5 bases, and 7 bases lay between the germline ends. This CDR3 has 13 residues. CDR3 sequence: CASSQGLEDTQYF. CDR3 in DNA: TGTGCCAGCAGCCAAGGGTTAGAAGATACGCAGTATTTT.

The chain's CDR3 is CASSGDSPASIYF. The DNA for the CDR3 is TGTGCCAGCAGTGGGGACAGCCCAGCCTCCATATATTTT. The rearrangement uses TRBV2 and TRBJ1-3; 7 positions match TRBD1. Trimming cost V 4 bases and J 11 bases; bases outside gene matches: 8. Germline CDR1 is SNHLY and CDR2 is FYNNEI. This CDR3 has 13 amino acids.

This sequence joins TRBV5-6 and TRBJ2-7; 8 bases fit TRBD1. The CDR3 contains 14 residues. V was pared by 4 bases and J by 2 bases, with 5 bases of the junction left unmatched. Germline V gene lookup returns CDR1 SGHDT and CDR2 YYEEEE. The CDR3 DNA reads as TGTGCCAGCAGCCGCCTGGACAGGGCCTACGAGCAGTACTTC. Translation gives CASSRLDRAYEQYF.

The chain links TRBV5-6 to TRBJ1-2, with D unclear. Trimming shortened V by 0 bases and J by 4 bases, and 7 bases separated the two germline ends. This CDR3 is 13 amino acids long. Germline loops: CDR1 SGHDT, CDR2 YYEEEE. CDR3 protein: CASSLGEPYGYTF. The CDR3 DNA sequence: TGTGCCAGCAGCTTGGGGGAACCCTATGGCTACACCTTC.

The CDR3 region has the DNA TGTGCCAGCAGCCTGGACTACAATGAGCAGTTCTTC. Its translation: CASSLDYNEQFF. The V call is TRBV5-4, the J call TRBJ2-1; D unclear. With 4 bases removed from V and 3 bases from J, the gap between germline ends came to 5 bases. Germline V gene lookup returns CDR1 SGHNT and CDR2 YYREEE (reference sequence). The CDR3 totals 12 residues.

The chain couples TRBV7-7 to TRBJ2-2; the match to TRBD1 covers 12 bases. With 5 bases clipped from V and 6 bases from J, the junction kept 4 bases outside the gene matches. CDR3 length: 15 residues. CDR1 and CDR2 from the germline V gene are SSHAT and FNYEAQ (reference sequence). CDR3 in amino acids: CASSIGTGGSGELFF. In DNA, the CDR3 is TGTGCCAGCAGCATAGGGACAGGGGGCTCCGGGGAGCTGTTTTTT.

This clone appeared a single time. This chain links TRBV18 with TRBJ1-6; D perhaps matches TRBD1 (5 bases). The CDR3 is made up of 16 amino acids. The germline gives CDR1 KGHSH, CDR2 LQKENI. Trimming took 3 bases from V and 4 from J, leaving 13 bases between them. CDR3 sequence reads: CASSPTTAPYNSPLHF. Written as DNA, the CDR3 is TGTGCCAGCTCACCGACGACAGCGCCTTATAATTCACCCCTCCACTTT.

The sample holds one count of this clone. The chain combines TRBV5-8 with TRBJ2-5, with D tentatively TRBD1 (5 bases). The V end lost 1 base, the J end lost 4 bases, and 8 bases lay between the germline ends. This CDR3 is built from 13 residues. Per germline, CDR1 SGHTS and CDR2 YDEGEE. The CDR3 region is CASSLWQGETQYF. For the CDR3, the DNA is TGTGCCAGCAGCTTGTGGCAGGGAGAGACCCAGTACTTC.

The chain uses TRBV6-2 or TRBV6-3 and TRBJ2-1; D is uncertain. Germline V gene sequence: CDR1 MNHEY, CDR2 SVGEGT. This CDR3 comprises 13 residues. V was cut by 2 bases and J by 8 bases, with 10 bases left in between. The CDR3 is CASSYELVHEQFF. The CDR3 DNA is TGTGCCAGCAGTTACGAGTTAGTCCATGAGCAGTTCTTC.

The chain links TRBV5-4 to TRBJ2-3; D may be TRBD1 (6 bases). CDR1 and CDR2 from the germline V gene are SGHNT and YYREEE (reference sequence). This CDR3 contains 12 residues. Trimming removed 4 bases at V and 3 bases at J, with 6 bases between. The CDR3 DNA follows: TGTGCCAGCAGCGGACAGACAGATACGCAGTATTTT. It codes for CASSGQTDTQYF.

The CDR3 DNA sequence: TGTGCCAGCAGAGTAGGGGGTTTCGCTGAAGCTTTCTTT. Translated, it gives CASRVGGFAEAFF. The chain couples TRBV5-6 to TRBJ1-1; D might be TRBD1 (6 bases). The V gene's germline CDR1 is SGHDT and CDR2 YYEEEE. Trimming took 5 bases from V and 6 from J, leaving 14 bases between them. This CDR3 contains 13 residues.

The rearrangement uses TRBV27 and TRBJ2-2; D gene uncertain. CDR1 MNHEY and CDR2 SMNVEV come from the germline V gene (reference sequence). This CDR3 has 14 amino acids. Trimming took off 6 bases at V and 2 bases at J, with 10 bases between the two ends. The CDR3 region has the DNA TGTGCCAGCAGGGACGTTGCCAACACCGGGGAGCTGTTTTTT. It is translated as CASRDVANTGELFF.